This T cell receptor beta chain was retrieved from a study of blood T cells in healthy people across ages. It was with a sample-barcoded 5' primer and a J-beta primer mix that a second PCR of about 6 to 12 cycles was run. TCRdb analysed the 5' RACE reads with MiXCR anew, one entry per CDR3 protein. The data contain over 500,000 distinct CDR3 sequences, under 65% of them singletons. Per-sample PBMC isolation yielded at least 6.5 million cells. The V gene lost 0 bases and the J gene lost 1 base, with 6 bases spanning the gap. This CDR3 contains 13 residues. CDR1 DFQATT and CDR2 SNEGSKA come from the germline V gene (reference sequence).

This chain uses TRBV20-1 with TRBJ2-5; no clear D gene. This TCR was sampled from a woman older than 75 in good health. The source material was blood. CDR3 loop: CSARDAIQETQYF. As DNA, the CDR3 is TGCAGTGCTAGAGATGCAATCCAAGAGACCCAGTACTTC.